The 15 T cell receptor beta chains reported below all come from one sample, sequenced in a study of T-cell reconstitution after alpha-beta-depleted transplantation in children. Unique molecular identifiers were incorporated during preparation of the TCRbeta library. From the PCR reads, TCRdb called clonotypes with MiXCR, one entry per CDR3 protein. The sample has 130,000 or so distinct CDR3 sequences, more than 9.5% seen once. The sample consisted of PBMCs, mostly from graft donor cells, taken 180 days after TCRalphabeta/CD19-depleted stem cell transplant. The receptors originated from a girl less than two years old who had a stem cell transplant for combined immunodeficiency, so the T cells may come from the graft donor.

This sequence joins TRBV12-3 or TRBV12-4 and TRBJ2-2; no clear D gene. CDR3 length equals 13 residues. Trimming stripped 5 bases from V and 5 bases from J, with 9 bases between. CDR3 amino acids: CASSRILTGELFF. As DNA, the CDR3 is TGTGCCAGCAGTCGAATCCTGACCGGGGAGCTGTTTTTT.

Of note for this clonotype: The junction departs from the called germline gene at one end, perhaps through a read error. J is TRBJ2-7 and V is TRBV5-5, with unresolved D. The CDR3 loop spans 13 amino acids. Germline CDR1 reads SGHKS; CDR2 reads YYEKEE (reference sequence). CDR3: CAISSWSSYEQYF. For the CDR3, the DNA is TGTGCCATCAGCTCTTGGAGCTCCTACGAGCAGTACTTC.

The J gene is TRBJ2-2, the V gene TRBV5-6, with 15 nucleotides matching TRBD2. The germline CDR1 and CDR2 sequences are SGHDT and YYEEEE. The CDR3 sequence is 19 residues long. Unmatched junction bases numbered 8, after V lost 2 bases and J lost 3 bases. For the CDR3, the DNA is TGTGCCAGCAGCTTTCCTGGACTAGCGGGAGGGCGTGACACCGGGGAGCTGTTTTTT. Encoded protein: CASSFPGLAGGRDTGELFF.

The rearrangement links TRBV18 to TRBJ2-7; D not resolved. The CDR3 is 13 amino acids. Per germline, CDR1 KGHSH and CDR2 LQKENI. With 5 bases removed from V and 0 bases from J, the gap between germline ends came to 8 bases. The CDR3: CASSSRSSYEQYF. DNA for the CDR3: TGTGCCAGCTCATCACGGAGCTCCTACGAGCAGTACTTC.

The chain joins TRBV7-2 to TRBJ2-1, with 12 bases fitting TRBD1. The junction had 9 bases not matched to a gene; V was cut back by 5 bases and J by 4 bases. CDR3 length: 17 residues. Germline V lookup: CDR1 SGHTA, CDR2 FQGNSA. DNA of the CDR3: TGTGCCAGCAGCCCAAGGGACAGGGGGCTTGGGTACAATGAGCAGTTCTTC. It yields the protein CASSPRDRGLGYNEQFF.

This clonotype was observed a handful of times. The J gene is TRBJ2-1, the V gene TRBV4-2; 11 bases line up with TRBD1. Per germline, CDR1 LGHNA and CDR2 YNFKEQ. Trimming at V came to 2 bases and at J to 7 bases, leaving 10 bases not matched to a gene. The CDR3 has 17 residues. The CDR3 DNA reads TGTGCCAGCAGCCAATATTCCCGGGACAGGGGGAGAAATGAGCAGTTCTTC. Translation gives CASSQYSRDRGRNEQFF.

This chain connects TRBV20-1 to TRBJ1-4; D is uncertain. Trimming removed 1 base at V and 8 bases at J, with 11 bases between. CDR1 DFQATT and CDR2 SNEGSKA come from the germline V gene (reference sequence). The CDR3 spans 13 residues. In nucleotides, the CDR3 is TGCAGTGCTAGAGTTAACAGTGGCGAAAAACTGTTTTTT. Amino acid sequence: CSARVNSGEKLFF.

Turning to this clonotype: This could be a read error, since a much larger clone is one nucleotide away. In DNA, the CDR3 is TGCAGCATCCGCCATCCTGGACTAGCGGGACCTACCGGGGAGCTGTTTTTT. Translation: CSIRHPGLAGPTGELFF. This chain joins TRBV29-1 and TRBJ2-2, with 12 bases matching TRBD2. The junction had 15 bases not matched to a gene; V was cut back by 8 bases and J by 5 bases. In germline, CDR1 is SQVTM, CDR2 ANQGSEA. The CDR3 is made up of 17 amino acids.

This clonotype was found a few times. V usage is TRBV10-3 and J usage is TRBJ1-1; D is unresolved. The V end was cut by 6 bases, the J end by 0 bases, with 2 bases between. Germline lookup yields CDR1 ENHRY and CDR2 SYGVKD. The CDR3 has 11 residues. For the CDR3, the DNA is TGTGCCATCAGGGTGAACACTGAAGCTTTCTTT. The encoded protein is CAIRVNTEAFF.

The V and J genes are TRBV24-1 and TRBJ2-1, with 11 bases identical to TRBD2. This CDR3 is built from 18 residues. CDR1 KGHDR and CDR2 SFDVKD come from the germline V gene. Germline trimming cut 3 bases from V and 0 bases from J; bases unmatched to any gene: 6. The CDR3 nucleotides read TGTGCCACCAGTGATGTGGGACTAGCGGTAAGCTCCTACAATGAGCAGTTCTTC. Protein sequence: CATSDVGLAVSSYNEQFF.

The chain has TRBV9 and TRBJ2-1, with 7 positions matching TRBD2. The CDR3 extends over 16 amino acids. Trimming removed 4 bases from V and 3 bases from J; junction bases left unmatched: 10. Germline V gives CDR1 SGDLS, CDR2 YYNGEE. The CDR3 DNA reads TGTGCCAGCAGCCCCTTTGGCGGGACTAACTACAATGAGCAGTTCTTC. Encoded protein: CASSPFGGTNYNEQFF.

In this sample, this clonotype turned up a few times. The genes are TRBV10-3 and TRBJ2-7; tentative D call: TRBD1 (6 bases). The CDR3 covers 15 residues. Germline V gene data show CDR1 as ENHRY and CDR2 as SYGVKD. Trimming took 4 bases from V and 3 from J, leaving 16 bases between them. The CDR3 sequence: CAISGVGASYYEQYF. In DNA form, the CDR3 reads TGTGCCATCAGTGGGGTGGGGGCATCTTACTACGAGCAGTACTTC.

The genes are TRBV14 and TRBJ1-4, with 8 bases that match TRBD1. With V trimmed by 9 bases and J by 8 bases, 11 bases remained unmatched. The length of the CDR3 is 14 residues. Per germline, CDR1 SGHDN and CDR2 FVKESK. CDR3 amino acids: CARSFGTGGEKLFF. Written as DNA, the CDR3 is TGTGCCAGGTCATTTGGGACAGGAGGCGAAAAACTGTTTTTT.

This clonotype was recorded at least ten times. This sequence joins TRBV11-2 and TRBJ2-1; D is perhaps TRBD2 (6 bases). Trimming left V 1 base short and J 5 bases short, with 12 bases between. Germline V CDR1 and CDR2: SGHAT, FQNNGV. This CDR3 is built from 15 residues. The CDR3: CASSLGIADNNEQFF. For the CDR3, the DNA is TGTGCCAGCAGCTTAGGTATAGCGGATAACAATGAGCAGTTCTTC.

J is TRBJ1-2 and V is TRBV7-9; 10 bases match TRBD1. Germline V gene lookup returns CDR1 SEHNR and CDR2 FQNEAQ (reference sequence). V trimming: 4 bases; J trimming: 6 bases; junction bases outside the gene matches: 5. The CDR3 sequence is 14 residues long. DNA of the CDR3: TGTGCCAGCAGCTCGACAGGGGGCGGGAATGGCTACACCTTC. This sequence encodes CASSSTGGGNGYTF.